This is a list of T cell receptor beta chains from one sample in a study of cytomegalovirus exposure and HLA in healthy donors. The table came from immunoSEQ multiplex PCR; TCRdb's copy has only in-frame clones and leaves some out. Among about 150,000 clones, around nine tenths were seen once, and the ten largest hold 20% to 25%. The sequenced sample consisted of PBMCs. The receptors here all came from a young man in good health and CMV-seropositive. The CDR3 runs from the conserved cysteine through the conserved F or W. A D gene is named only where the DNA matches it firmly. Not all rows give a size; the values are once, few, many and, for expanded clones, a class.

J,D,size,V,CDR3,DNA
TRBJ2-5,TRBD2,-,TRBV7-9,CASSDLSGLARGETQYF,TGTGCCAGCAGCGACTTATCGGGACTAGCGAGGGGAGAGACCCAGTACTTC
TRBJ2-1,TRBD2,-,TRBV11-2,CASSIGLAVSWSEQFF,TGTGCCAGCAGCATCGGACTAGCGGTATCTTGGAGTGAGCAGTTCTTC
TRBJ1-2,TRBD1,-,TRBV5-1,CASSPDRASTNYGYTF,TGCGCCAGCAGCCCGGACAGGGCTTCAACTAACTATGGCTACACCTTC
TRBJ2-3,TRBD1,-,TRBV7-8,CASSSRGPSTDTQYF,TGTGCCAGCAGCTCCAGGGGGCCTAGCACAGATACGCAGTATTTT
TRBJ1-2,TRBD1,few,TRBV18,CASSSETGNHYGYTF,TGTGCCAGCTCATCAGAGACAGGGAACCACTATGGCTACACCTTC
TRBJ1-5,-,-,TRBV7-2,CASSSQGYSNQPQHF,TGTGCCAGCAGCTCCCAGGGGTACAGCAATCAGCCCCAGCATTTT
TRBJ2-1,TRBD2,-,TRBV25-1,CASSSGLAGDEQFF,TGTGCCAGCAGTTCGGGACTAGCGGGCGATGAGCAGTTCTTC
TRBJ1-2,TRBD1,-,TRBV19,CASSIGGQEPNYGYTF,TGTGCCAGTAGTATAGGGGGACAGGAGCCCAACTATGGCTACACCTTC
TRBJ1-6,-,-,TRBV7-8,CASSSRQASSYNSPLHF,TGTGCCAGCAGCTCGAGACAGGCTAGCTCCTATAATTCACCCCTCCACTTT
TRBJ2-7,-,few,TRBV2,CASKVAAYEQYF,TGTGCCAGCAAGGTGGCGGCCTACGAGCAGTACTTC
TRBJ1-3,-,-,TRBV7-3,CASSPNGGNTIYF,TGTGCCAGCAGCCCAAACGGGGGAAACACCATATATTTT
TRBJ2-5,-,-,TRBV18,CASSPLVSQETQYF,TGTGCCAGCTCACCACTGGTCAGTCAAGAGACCCAGTACTTC
TRBJ1-1,TRBD1,-,TRBV7-2,CASSRALDRVAEAFF,TGTGCCAGCAGTCGAGCTTTGGACAGGGTCGCTGAAGCTTTCTTT
TRBJ1-1,-,-,TRBV5-1,CASSSGSLGFPEAFF,TGCGCCAGCAGCTCCGGATCCCTCGGGTTCCCTGAAGCTTTCTTT
TRBJ2-5,-,-,TRBV7-3,CASSLNRQETQYF,TGTGCCAGCAGCCTAAACAGACAAGAGACCCAGTACTTC
TRBJ2-7,TRBD1,-,TRBV5-6,CASSSDRGYEQYF,TGTGCCAGCAGCTCGGACAGGGGCTACGAGCAGTACTTC
TRBJ2-3,-,-,TRBV20-1,CRTEPDTQYF,TGCAGGACTGAGCCAGATACGCAGTATTTT
TRBJ2-2,-,-,TRBV7-2,CASSLRYNTGELFF,TGTGCCAGCAGCTTACGGTACAACACCGGGGAGCTGTTTTTT
TRBJ2-2,-,-,TRBV6-5,CASSIYTEGGGELFF,TGTGCCAGCAGTATATACACAGAGGGCGGCGGGGAGCTGTTTTTT
TRBJ1-2,-,-,TRBV28,CASSLQNPDGYTF,TGTGCCAGCAGTCTGCAAAATCCGGATGGCTACACCTTC
TRBJ2-7,TRBD2,-,TRBV5-1,CASSRGLADPSYEQYF,TGCGCCAGCAGCCGGGGACTAGCGGACCCCTCCTACGAGCAGTACTTC
TRBJ1-1,-,-,TRBV5-5,CASSLTGLRTEAFF,TGTGCCAGCAGCTTGACAGGGCTCAGGACTGAAGCTTTCTTT
TRBJ1-5,-,few,TRBV7-2,CASSLQGSNQPQHF,TGTGCCAGCAGCTTACAGGGGAGCAATCAGCCCCAGCATTTT
TRBJ2-7,TRBD1,-,TRBV19,CASSGTGSYEQYF,TGTGCCAGTAGTGGGACAGGCTCCTACGAGCAGTACTTC
TRBJ1-1,TRBD1,-,TRBV18,CASSEDRVTEAFF,TGTGCCAGCTCAGAAGACAGGGTAACTGAAGCTTTCTTT
TRBJ1-4,TRBD1,-,TRBV7-2,CASSFRGTAGEKLFF,TGTGCCAGCAGCTTCAGGGGGACGGCTGGGGAAAAACTGTTTTTT